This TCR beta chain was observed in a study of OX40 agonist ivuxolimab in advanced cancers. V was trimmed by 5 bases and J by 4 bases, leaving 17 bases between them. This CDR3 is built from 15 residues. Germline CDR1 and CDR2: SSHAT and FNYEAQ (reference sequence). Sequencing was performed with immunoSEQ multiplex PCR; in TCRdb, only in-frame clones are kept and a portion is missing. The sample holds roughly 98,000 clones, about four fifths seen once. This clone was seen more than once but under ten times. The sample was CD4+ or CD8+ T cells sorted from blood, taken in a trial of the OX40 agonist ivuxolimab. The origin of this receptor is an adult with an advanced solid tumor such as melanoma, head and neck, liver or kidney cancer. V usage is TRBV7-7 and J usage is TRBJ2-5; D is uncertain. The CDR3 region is CASSLEVANRETQYF. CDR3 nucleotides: TGTGCCAGCAGCCTAGAGGTGGCGAACCGAGAGACCCAGTACTTC.